Given below is one T cell receptor beta chain in context. Its antigen remains unknown. The data were taken from a study of PD-1 blockade in classical Hodgkin lymphoma. The repertoire was sequenced with immunoSEQ multiplex PCR; TCRdb's copy has only in-frame clones and lacks some. The sample lists around 40,000 clones; around two thirds were seen once. Patients all relapsed after autologous stem cell transplantation, and there was variation in brentuximab vedotin exposure. Regarding the study as a whole: Exclusion was applied to patients who started nivolumab under 1 year after ASCT. Complete responders' diversity at baseline resembled that of newly diagnosed patients. The study found that TCR diversity rose significantly by C4D1 in CD4+ but not CD8+ cells. Newly diagnosed patients were reported to exhibit reduced baseline TCR diversity relative to healthy donors.

This receptor was identified in a human donor with classical Hodgkin lymphoma. The sequencing here drew on peripheral blood mononuclear cells (PBMCs), taken at baseline.

Here the CDR3 reads CASSWAGGETQYF. The CDR3 nucleotides read TGTGCCAGCAGCTGGGCCGGCGGAGAGACCCAGTACTTC. This rearrangement joins TRBV5-6 to TRBJ2-5; D unclear. Between the trimmed V and J ends, which lost 3 bases and 4 bases, there was a span of 10 bases. The CDR3 is 13 amino acids. Germline V gene lookup returns CDR1 SGHDT and CDR2 YYEEEE.